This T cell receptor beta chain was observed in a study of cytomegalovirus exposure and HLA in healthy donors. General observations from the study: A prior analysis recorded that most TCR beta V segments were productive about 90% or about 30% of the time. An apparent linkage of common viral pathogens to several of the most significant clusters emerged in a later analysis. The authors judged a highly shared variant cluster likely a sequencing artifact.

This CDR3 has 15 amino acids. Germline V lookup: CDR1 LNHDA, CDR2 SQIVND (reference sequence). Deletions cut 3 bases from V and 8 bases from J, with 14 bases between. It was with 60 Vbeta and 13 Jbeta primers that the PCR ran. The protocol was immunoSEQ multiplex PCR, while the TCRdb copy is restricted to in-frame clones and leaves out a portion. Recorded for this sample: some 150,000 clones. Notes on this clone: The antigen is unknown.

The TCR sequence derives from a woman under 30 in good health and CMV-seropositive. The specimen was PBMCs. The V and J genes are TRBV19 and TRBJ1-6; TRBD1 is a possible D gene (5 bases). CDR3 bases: TGTGCCAGTAGTATGGGCAGGGCCACTGATTCACCCCTCCACTTT. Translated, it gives CASSMGRATDSPLHF.